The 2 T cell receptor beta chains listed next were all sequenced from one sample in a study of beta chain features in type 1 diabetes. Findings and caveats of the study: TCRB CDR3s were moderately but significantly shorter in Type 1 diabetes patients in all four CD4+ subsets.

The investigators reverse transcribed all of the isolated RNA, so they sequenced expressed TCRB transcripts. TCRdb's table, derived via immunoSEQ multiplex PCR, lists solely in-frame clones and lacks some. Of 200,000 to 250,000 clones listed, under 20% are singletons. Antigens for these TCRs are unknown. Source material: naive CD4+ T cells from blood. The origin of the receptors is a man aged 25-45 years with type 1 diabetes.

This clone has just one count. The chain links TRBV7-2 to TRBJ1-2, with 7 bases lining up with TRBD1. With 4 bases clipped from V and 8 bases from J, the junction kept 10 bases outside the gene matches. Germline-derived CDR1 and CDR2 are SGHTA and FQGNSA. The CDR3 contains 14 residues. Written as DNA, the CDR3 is TGTGCCAGCAGCTCCGCCAACAGGGGTCGGGGCTACACCTTC. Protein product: CASSSANRGRGYTF.

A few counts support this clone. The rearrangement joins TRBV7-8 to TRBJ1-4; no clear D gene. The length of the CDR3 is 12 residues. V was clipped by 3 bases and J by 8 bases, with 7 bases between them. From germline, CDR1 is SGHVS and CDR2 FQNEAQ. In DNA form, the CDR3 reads TGTGCCAGCAGCTTTAACGGGGAAAAACTGTTTTTT. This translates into CASSFNGEKLFF.